The 20 T cell receptor beta chains presented below share a single source sample, sequenced in a study of T cells in narcolepsy. Generated by immunoSEQ multiplex PCR, the TCRdb table keeps only in-frame clones and is missing some. The sample yields tens of thousands of clones, more than 70% seen once. Material: memory (CD45RA-) CD4+ T cells from blood. These receptors all stem from a human donor in good health.

V usage is TRBV7-6 and J usage is TRBJ1-6, with D tentatively TRBD1 (5 bases). The germline V and J ends were trimmed by 5 bases and 1 base, with 15 bases remaining between them. CDR3 size: 17 residues. Germline values: CDR1 SGHVS, CDR2 FNYEAQ. As DNA, the CDR3 is TGTGCCAGCAGCCCGGACACCCAAGGATCCTATAATTCACCCCTCCACTTT. It codes for CASSPDTQGSYNSPLHF.

In the case of this clone: A read error may account for a junction end that differs from germline. The J gene is TRBJ1-1, the V gene TRBV7-3; 8 nucleotides agree with TRBD1. CDR3 length: 13 residues. Germline CDR1 and CDR2: SGHTA and FQGTGA. CDR3 coding DNA: TGTGCCAGCAGCGTAACAGGGGGCACTGAAGCTTTCTTT. Translated, it gives CASSVTGGTEAFF. The full variable domain, with the rest looked up from reference TRBV7-3 and TRBJ1-1, is GAGVSQTPSNKVTEKGKYVELRCDPISGHTALYWYRQSLGQGPEFLIYFQGTGAADDSGLPNDRFFAVRPEGSVSTLKIQRTERGDSAVYLCASSVTGGTEAFFGQGTRLTVV.

The rearrangement joins TRBV27 to TRBJ1-1; tentatively, D is TRBD1 (6 bases). Germline CDR1 and CDR2: MNHEY and SMNVEV (reference sequence). The CDR3 is 16 residues long. V gave up 0 bases and J gave up 1 base, with 12 bases separating them. CDR3 sequence reads: CASSLSSGTPNTEAFF. The CDR3 nucleotides are TGTGCCAGCAGTTTATCTTCCGGGACACCGAACACTGAAGCTTTCTTT.

The chain employs TRBV5-3 and TRBJ1-1; no firm D call. TRBV5-3 is recorded as an ORF, its role being uncertain. Trimming took 1 base from V and 2 from J, leaving 9 bases between them. The CDR3 runs to 14 residues. Here the CDR3 reads CARSLRHFNTEAFF. CDR3 DNA sequence: TGTGCCAGAAGCTTGAGACATTTCAACACTGAAGCTTTCTTT.

The chain has TRBV30 and TRBJ2-5, with D possibly being TRBD1 (5 bases). The germline gives CDR1 GTSNPN, CDR2 SVGIG (reference sequence). The V end lost 0 bases, the J end lost 4 bases, and 6 bases lay between the germline ends. This CDR3 spans 12 amino acids. CDR3 amino acids: CAWSVDRETQYF. The CDR3 nucleotides are TGTGCCTGGAGTGTCGACAGAGAGACCCAGTACTTC.

This chain joins TRBV25-1 and TRBJ2-5, with D tentatively TRBD1 (6 bases). CDR1 and CDR2 (germline): MGHDK, SYGVNS. This CDR3 has 13 amino acids. V was shortened by 3 bases and J by 6 bases, with 11 bases between the two germline ends. The chain's CDR3 is CASSEPDRQTQYF. The CDR3 DNA is TGTGCCAGCAGTGAGCCCGACAGGCAGACCCAGTACTTC.

The rearrangement links TRBV19 to TRBJ2-5; no definite D call. Trimming removed 6 bases at V and 5 bases at J, with 7 bases between. CDR3 size: 11 residues. Germline CDR1 reads LNHDA; CDR2 reads SQIVND (reference sequence). The CDR3 spells CASSHQETQYF. The CDR3 DNA follows: TGTGCCAGTAGCCATCAGGAGACCCAGTACTTC.

This clone came up once. The chain has TRBV11-3 and TRBJ2-2; D possibly corresponds to TRBD2 (6 bases). The CDR3 runs 14 residues. Germline V CDR1 and CDR2: SGHNT, YENEEA. Trimming stripped 5 bases from V and 3 bases from J, with 10 bases between. The CDR3 loop is CASSLVADTGELFF. The CDR3 DNA follows: TGTGCCAGCAGCCTCGTAGCGGACACCGGGGAGCTGTTTTTT.

Comment on this clone: At one end, the junction sequence differs from germline, possibly due to a read error. The genes are TRBV7-7 and TRBJ2-5; TRBD1 matches at 7 bases. The end of the DNA is better explained by TRBJ2-7, so the J call may be wrong. The CDR3 is 15 residues long. Germline values: CDR1 SSHAT, CDR2 FNYEAQ (reference sequence). The CDR3 region has the DNA TGTGCTAGCAGCTTAGGGCCCGGGACAGTTCACGAGCAGTACTTC. Encoded protein: CASSLGPGTVHEQYF.

The rearrangement links TRBV2 to TRBJ2-3, with 11 bases lining up with TRBD2. The CDR3 contains 17 residues. Losses at the gene ends were 6 bases for V and 2 bases for J; bases not matched to a gene: 10. Germline values: CDR1 SNHLY, CDR2 FYNNEI. The CDR3 sequence: CASRVAGGPLTTDTQYF. CDR3 sequence (DNA): TGTGCCAGCAGGGTAGCGGGAGGGCCTTTGACCACAGATACGCAGTATTTT.

V and J are TRBV6-5 and TRBJ2-3; no clear D gene. Deletions cut 6 bases from V and 4 bases from J, with 5 bases between. CDR3 length equals 11 residues. Germline V CDR1 and CDR2: MNHEY, SVGAGI. The CDR3 protein is CASSFSDTQYF. CDR3 in DNA: TGTGCCAGCAGCTTTTCAGATACGCAGTATTTT.

This chain links TRBV30 with TRBJ1-2; TRBD1 agrees at 7 bases. The CDR3 contains 13 residues. Looked up from germline, CDR1 is GTSNPN and CDR2 is SVGIG (reference sequence). Trimming at V came to 3 bases and at J to 8 bases, leaving 9 bases not matched to a gene. The chain's CDR3 is CAWRGPYRGGYTF. The CDR3 DNA reads as TGTGCCTGGAGGGGCCCTTACAGGGGAGGCTACACCTTC.

With regard to this clone: Other DNA sequences within the sample encode an identical CDR3. The V and J genes are TRBV7-2 and TRBJ1-4, with 8 bases matching TRBD1. This CDR3 is built from 16 residues. Losses at the gene ends were 5 bases for V and 5 bases for J; bases not matched to a gene: 10. CDR1 and CDR2 (germline): SGHTA, FQGNSA. CDR3 bases: TGTGCCAGCAGCCCAGAAAGGACAGGGACGAATGAAAAACTGTTTTTT. Translated, it gives CASSPERTGTNEKLFF.

J is TRBJ2-1 and V is TRBV28; 7 nucleotides match TRBD2. CDR1 MDHEN and CDR2 SYDVKM come from the germline V gene. CDR3 length: 15 amino acids. V was clipped by 4 bases and J by 7 bases; unmatched bases: 10. CDR3 loop: CASSSGGRISNEQFF. In nucleotides, the CDR3 is TGTGCCAGCAGTTCAGGCGGGAGAATTTCGAATGAGCAGTTCTTC.

Here the CDR3 reads CASSTVIATHHHNSPLHF. CDR3 DNA: TGTGCCAGCAGTACGGTAATAGCTACACATCATCATAATTCACCCCTCCACTTT. This chain links TRBV21-1 with TRBJ1-6. TRBV21-1 is marked as a pseudogene. The CDR3 runs to 18 residues.

Sample share makes this clone medium-sized (0.01 to 0.1%). V and J are TRBV5-6 and TRBJ1-2; D is uncertain. CDR3 length: 15 residues. Between the trimmed V and J ends, which lost 1 base and 8 bases, there was a span of 18 bases. Germline lookup yields CDR1 SGHDT and CDR2 YYEEEE. Here the CDR3 reads CASSLYAGSITGYTF. The CDR3 coding sequence is TGTGCCAGCAGCTTGTATGCAGGTTCTATTACGGGCTACACCTTC.

The rearrangement uses TRBV10-3 and TRBJ1-6, with 10 nucleotides matching TRBD1. Unmatched junction bases numbered 5, after V lost 9 bases and J lost 9 bases. The length of the CDR3 is 13 residues. Germline V gene data show CDR1 as ENHRY and CDR2 as SYGVKD. The CDR3 protein is CAIWDRGGSPLHF. As DNA, the CDR3 is TGTGCCATATGGGACAGGGGTGGTTCACCCCTCCACTTT.

Note on this clone: The same CDR3 can be traced to other DNA sequences in this sample. The J gene is TRBJ1-4, the V gene TRBV4-1; unclear D gene. The length of the CDR3 is 15 residues. Trimming removed 0 bases at V and 5 bases at J, with 10 bases between. Germline V gene sequence: CDR1 MGHRA, CDR2 YSYEKL. CDR3 residues: CASSQDGAGNEKLFF. CDR3 bases: TGCGCCAGCAGCCAAGATGGCGCGGGGAATGAAAAACTGTTTTTT.

The V gene is TRBV25-1, the J gene TRBJ1-2, with unresolved D. Looked up from germline, CDR1 is MGHDK and CDR2 is SYGVNS. The germline V and J ends were trimmed by 1 base and 6 bases, with 12 bases remaining between them. CDR3 length: 14 residues. The CDR3 is CASSEWGRLHGYTF. The CDR3 DNA reads as TGTGCCAGCAGTGAATGGGGTCGGCTCCATGGCTACACCTTC.

The chain couples TRBV6-1 to TRBJ1-6; TRBD1 agrees at 7 bases. The CDR3 runs to 14 residues. The V gene end was trimmed by 5 bases and the J gene end by 3 bases; junction bases not matched to a gene: 1. CDR1 is MNHNS and CDR2 is SASEGT in the germline V gene. The CDR3 is CASSTGDYNSPLHF. In DNA form, the CDR3 reads TGTGCCAGCAGTACAGGGGACTATAATTCACCCCTCCACTTT.